What follows are 4 T cell receptor beta chains derived from one specimen sequenced in a study of response to subunit inactivated influenza vaccine. Via MiXCR, TCRdb re-called the RT-PCR reads, giving one row per CDR3 protein. The data contain under 800,000 distinct CDR3 sequences, 14% of them seen just once; the ten biggest clones take up 6.5% to 8.5%. The source material was PBMCs from blood, sampled less than 15 days before vaccination. Receptors were obtained from a man between 50 and 59 years old who received an inactivated influenza vaccine.

This clonotype was counted ten times or more. The genes are TRBV5-1 and TRBJ2-7, with D possibly being TRBD1 or TRBD2 (5 bases each). The germline gives CDR1 SGHRS, CDR2 YFSETQ. Trimming stripped 0 bases from V and 6 bases from J, with 7 bases between. The CDR3 runs 12 residues. CDR3 bases: TGCGCCAGCAGCTTGGGAGGGGCCGAGCAGTACTTC. Amino acids: CASSLGGAEQYF.

This clonotype was picked up a small number of times. The J gene is TRBJ1-6, the V gene TRBV4-1; a weak D match, TRBD1 (5 bases). The V gene's germline CDR1 is MGHRA and CDR2 YSYEKL. The CDR3 sequence is 14 residues long. V was shortened by 2 bases and J by 9 bases, with 11 bases between the two germline ends. CDR3 sequence: CASSQPGRSSPLHF. CDR3 DNA: TGCGCCAGCAGCCAACCGGGACGAAGTTCACCCCTCCACTTT.

This clonotype appeared a few times. CDR3 nucleotides: TGTGCCAGCAGCGTAGGTCTGCGCGACGAGCAGTACTTC. Translating gives CASSVGLRDEQYF. The chain joins TRBV9 to TRBJ2-7; no clear D gene. V dropped 0 bases and J dropped 5 bases, with 9 bases sitting between them. Germline V gene data show CDR1 as SGDLS and CDR2 as YYNGEE. This CDR3 contains 13 residues.

This clonotype has a count of ten or more. The rearrangement links TRBV20-1 to TRBJ2-7; 7 nucleotides line up with TRBD1. The trim removed 4 bases at V and 2 bases at J, leaving 2 bases unmatched. The CDR3 has 12 residues. CDR1 is DFQATT and CDR2 is SNEGSKA in the germline V gene (reference sequence). In DNA, the CDR3 is TGCAGTGCTATGCAGGGGGCCTACGAGCAGTACTTC. Its translation is CSAMQGAYEQYF.